This note documents a single TCR beta chain sequence. Clinical history as reported by participants underpinned cohort assignment. This record belongs to a study of blood T cell repertoires in COVID-19. Overall study: The origin of the acute and convalescent COVID-19 samples was the United States, Italy and Spain. PBMCs, B-cell-depleted T cells, or T cells were the source of the cDNA or gDNA that made up the material.

Original data processing: Reference gene primer amplification gave nucleated cell count estimates. Only in-frame clones appear in the TCRdb table, and some are missing; sequencing was by immunoSEQ multiplex PCR. V and J calls and clone size are as listed in that table; D and trimming were resolved from the DNA. The sample lists just over 300,000 clones, just over 85% seen once, with around 4.6% in the top ten. The clonotype originates from a young man who had recovered from COVID-19. Sample: PBMCs or T cells enriched from blood (not recorded which).

DNA for the CDR3: TGTGCCAGCAGTTATCCTATGGGCGGGGGGAACACTGAAGCTTTCTTT. Residues: CASSYPMGGGNTEAFF. This sequence joins TRBV6-6 and TRBJ1-1; tentative D call: TRBD1 (5 bases). There are 16 residues in the CDR3. Germline V gene sequence: CDR1 MNHNY, CDR2 SVGAGI (reference sequence). Trimming stripped 3 bases from V and 1 base from J, with 15 bases between.